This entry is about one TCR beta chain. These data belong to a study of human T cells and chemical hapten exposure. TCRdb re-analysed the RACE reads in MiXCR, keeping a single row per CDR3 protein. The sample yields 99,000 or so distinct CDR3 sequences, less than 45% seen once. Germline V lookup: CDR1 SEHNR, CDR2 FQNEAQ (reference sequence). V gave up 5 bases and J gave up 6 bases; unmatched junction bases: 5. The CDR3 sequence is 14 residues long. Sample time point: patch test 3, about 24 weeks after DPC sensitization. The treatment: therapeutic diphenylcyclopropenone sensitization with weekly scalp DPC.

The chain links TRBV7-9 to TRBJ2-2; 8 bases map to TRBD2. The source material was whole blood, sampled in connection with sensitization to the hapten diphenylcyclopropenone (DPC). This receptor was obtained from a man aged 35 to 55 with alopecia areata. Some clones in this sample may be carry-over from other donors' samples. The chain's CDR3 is CASSTHGRAGELFF. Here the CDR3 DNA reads TGTGCCAGCAGCACCCACGGGAGGGCCGGGGAGCTGTTTTTT.